This T cell receptor beta chain was obtained from a study of B cell selection in AIRE deficiency. Study-wide results and limits: Approximately 30% of healthy-donor shared Treg TCRbeta sequences appeared in patient Tconv cells. CDR3s were shorter in shared Treg sequences, reflecting few non-templated nucleotide insertions.

Method: immunoSEQ multiplex PCR; TCRdb's copy keeps in-frame clones and lacks some. The table shows some 25,000 clones, with about 96% occurring only once. As regards this clone: Antigen unknown.

Conventional CD4 T cells were sorted as CD4+CD127+ cells. CDR1 is SEHNR, CDR2 FQNEAQ, per germline (reference sequence). V dropped 5 bases and J dropped 5; count of bases not matched to a gene: 12. This CDR3 has 17 residues. What was sequenced was conventional CD4+ T cells sorted from PBMCs. This sequence joins TRBV7-9 and TRBJ1-2; 12 positions match TRBD1. This TCR came from a human donor with AIRE deficiency. The CDR3: CASSPGGTGGDLYGYTF. Written as DNA, the CDR3 is TGTGCCAGCAGCCCTGGTGGGACAGGGGGCGATTTGTATGGCTACACCTTC.